Presented here are 14 T cell receptor beta chains from one specimen sequenced in a study of human T cells and chemical hapten exposure. In TCRdb, the RACE reads were re-called with MiXCR into one record per CDR3 protein. Among some 59,000 distinct CDR3 sequences listed, around 10% were seen once. The time point: pre-sensitization, week 0. Sample treatment: therapeutic diphenylcyclopropenone sensitization with weekly scalp DPC. The material was whole blood, obtained in connection with sensitization to the hapten diphenylcyclopropenone (DPC). These receptors originate from a woman in her thirties or forties with alopecia areata. Some clones in this sample may be carry-over from other donors' samples.

This clonotype was seen at least ten times. The chain couples TRBV5-8 to TRBJ1-1; D is perhaps TRBD1 (6 bases). The CDR3 spans 15 residues. Trimming cost V 0 bases and J 4 bases, with 13 bases left between them. The germline V gene encodes CDR1 SGHTS and CDR2 YDEGEE. CDR3 in amino acids: CASSLGVRGGTEAFF. The CDR3 DNA follows: TGTGCCAGCAGCTTGGGCGTCAGGGGAGGCACTGAAGCTTTCTTT. Supplemented by reference TRBV5-8 and TRBJ1-1, the full variable domain reads EAGVTQSPTHLIKTRGQQATLRCSPISGHTSVYWYQQALGLGLQFLLWYDEGEERNRGNFPPRFSGRQFPNYSSELNVNALELEDSALYLCASSLGVRGGTEAFFGQGTRLTVV.

Here the CDR3 DNA reads TGTGCCAGCAGTGAGTCCTCTAACTATGGCTACACCTTC. Protein product: CASSESSNYGYTF. The V and J genes are TRBV6-1 and TRBJ1-2; no clear D gene. Germline CDR1 MNHNS, CDR2 SASEGT. This CDR3 has 13 residues. Trimming took off 3 bases at V and 0 bases at J, with 5 bases between the two ends.

This chain links TRBV19 with TRBJ2-7; 8 bases line up with TRBD2. Trimming removed 5 bases from V and 6 bases from J; junction bases left unmatched: 3. Germline V lookup: CDR1 LNHDA, CDR2 SQIVND (reference sequence). This CDR3 comprises 12 residues. CDR3 DNA: TGTGCCAGTAGTGTCCGGGGGGGCGAGCAGTACTTC. Amino acids: CASSVRGGEQYF.

The sample holds many counts of this clonotype. The chain carries TRBV9 and TRBJ2-1; D remains unclear. Germline assignment: CDR1 SGDLS and CDR2 YYNGEE. The CDR3 extends over 12 amino acids. Trimming pared 0 bases from V and 5 bases from J, leaving 3 bases between. CDR3 sequence reads: CASSVGDNEQFF. In nucleotides, the CDR3 is TGTGCCAGCAGCGTAGGGGACAATGAGCAGTTCTTC.

This clonotype was observed many times. The chain links TRBV20-1 to TRBJ2-5, with unresolved D. The V gene lost 3 bases and the J gene lost 5 bases, with 10 bases spanning the gap. The CDR3 contains 12 residues. Germline V gene lookup returns CDR1 DFQATT and CDR2 SNEGSKA (reference sequence). In DNA form, the CDR3 reads TGCAGTGCTAGCCGCCGGGCGGAGACCCAGTACTTC. This translates into CSASRRAETQYF.

At least ten counts were recorded for this clonotype. The chain is built from TRBV7-2 and TRBJ2-7; 11 positions agree with TRBD2. The CDR3 runs 14 residues. Trimming removed 6 bases from V and 2 bases from J; junction bases left unmatched: 3. Germline CDR1 and CDR2: SGHTA and FQGNSA. The CDR3 sequence is CASSILAGAYEQYF. The CDR3 DNA reads as TGTGCCAGCAGTATACTAGCGGGGGCCTACGAGCAGTACTTC.

The rearrangement uses TRBV2 and TRBJ1-5; no definite D call. In germline, CDR1 is SNHLY, CDR2 FYNNEI. CDR3 length equals 13 residues. V lost 3 bases and J 4 bases, leaving 7 bases between the germline ends. CDR3 nucleotides: TGTGCCAGCAGTGATAACGGGAATCAGCCCCAGCATTTT. Protein product: CASSDNGNQPQHF.

This clonotype has a handful of counts. The chain joins TRBV6-5 to TRBJ2-1; 9 nucleotides line up with TRBD2. V shed 4 bases and J 0 bases; nucleotides not matched to a gene: 7. Germline-derived CDR1 and CDR2 are MNHEY and SVGAGI. The length of the CDR3 is 17 residues. The CDR3, as DNA: TGTGCCAGCAGTTCGGTCCTAGCGGGGATCTCCTACAATGAGCAGTTCTTC. Protein sequence: CASSSVLAGISYNEQFF.

This clonotype showed up just a few times. The V and J genes are TRBV4-3 and TRBJ2-7; maybe TRBD1 (6 bases). Germline CDR1 LGHNA, CDR2 YSLEER. The CDR3 spans 14 residues. V gave up 2 bases and J gave up 2 bases, with 10 bases separating them. Here the CDR3 reads CASSQTGSPYEQYF. The CDR3 DNA reads TGCGCCAGCAGCCAAACAGGGTCCCCCTACGAGCAGTACTTC.

The CDR3 spells CASSLGGGAYNEQFF. The CDR3 DNA is TGCGCCAGCAGCTTGGGAGGAGGGGCCTACAATGAGCAGTTCTTC. The chain links TRBV5-1 to TRBJ2-1, with a tentative D call TRBD2 (6 bases). There are 15 residues in the CDR3. Trimming took off 0 bases at V and 2 bases at J, with 9 bases between the two ends. Germline CDR1 is SGHRS and CDR2 is YFSETQ.

The table lists this clonotype with many counts. The V call is TRBV30, the J call TRBJ2-1; TRBD1 might be the D (6 bases). The CDR3 is made up of 14 amino acids. Looked up from germline, CDR1 is GTSNPN and CDR2 is SVGIG (reference sequence). V lost 0 bases and J 4 bases, leaving 10 bases between the germline ends. The CDR3 DNA reads as TGTGCCTGGAGTGTACTAGGGGGTTACAATGAGCAGTTCTTC. Amino acid sequence: CAWSVLGGYNEQFF.

The rearrangement uses TRBV9 and TRBJ1-1; D is unresolved. This CDR3 is 13 amino acids long. Germline loops: CDR1 SGDLS, CDR2 YYNGEE. Between the trimmed V and J ends, which lost 3 bases and 1 base, there was a span of 7 bases. The CDR3 nucleotides are TGTGCCAGCAGCGCGAACAGGAACACTGAAGCTTTCTTT. Translating gives CASSANRNTEAFF.

The J gene is TRBJ1-5, the V gene TRBV2; TRBD1 agrees at 8 bases. Germline V gene lookup returns CDR1 SNHLY and CDR2 FYNNEI. The CDR3 is made up of 16 amino acids. Trimming took 6 bases from V and 6 from J; bases not matched to a gene: 13. Here the CDR3 reads CASRDLGQGAGQPQHF. The CDR3 nucleotides read TGTGCCAGCAGGGACCTCGGGCAGGGGGCAGGTCAGCCCCAGCATTTT.

This sequence joins TRBV20-1 and TRBJ2-7; TRBD1 agrees at 7 bases. V lost 0 bases, J lost 3 bases, and 2 bases stayed unmatched. The length of the CDR3 is 13 residues. Per germline, CDR1 DFQATT and CDR2 SNEGSKA (reference sequence). CDR3 loop: CSARDQGVYEQYF. The CDR3 DNA reads TGCAGTGCTAGAGATCAGGGGGTCTACGAGCAGTACTTC.